This T cell receptor beta chain is drawn from a study of blood T cell repertoires in COVID-19. Comment on this clone: Within the sample, other DNA sequences also encode this same CDR3.

The V gene lost 3 bases and the J gene lost 0 bases, with 3 bases spanning the gap. From germline, CDR1 is LGHDT and CDR2 YNNKEL (reference sequence). This CDR3 spans 12 amino acids. In terms of age and location, participants ranged from roughly 18 to 90 years and lived in about 25 US areas. Under the authors' procedure: Using reference gene primer amplification, nucleated cell counts were estimated. Sequencing was performed with immunoSEQ multiplex PCR; in TCRdb, only in-frame clones are kept and a portion is missing. Clonal size and the V and J genes are those of that table, whereas D and trimming came from the DNA. The data hold roughly 360,000 clones, with roughly 90% observed a single time.

Sequenced: PBMCs or T cells enriched from blood (not recorded which). The chain is built from TRBV3-1 (or the pseudogene TRBV3-2) and TRBJ2-7; the D is unclear. This TCR was sampled from a woman younger than 45 with acute COVID-19. The CDR3 DNA is TGTGCCAGCAGCCACAGCTCCTACGAGCAGTACTTC. Its translation: CASSHSSYEQYF.